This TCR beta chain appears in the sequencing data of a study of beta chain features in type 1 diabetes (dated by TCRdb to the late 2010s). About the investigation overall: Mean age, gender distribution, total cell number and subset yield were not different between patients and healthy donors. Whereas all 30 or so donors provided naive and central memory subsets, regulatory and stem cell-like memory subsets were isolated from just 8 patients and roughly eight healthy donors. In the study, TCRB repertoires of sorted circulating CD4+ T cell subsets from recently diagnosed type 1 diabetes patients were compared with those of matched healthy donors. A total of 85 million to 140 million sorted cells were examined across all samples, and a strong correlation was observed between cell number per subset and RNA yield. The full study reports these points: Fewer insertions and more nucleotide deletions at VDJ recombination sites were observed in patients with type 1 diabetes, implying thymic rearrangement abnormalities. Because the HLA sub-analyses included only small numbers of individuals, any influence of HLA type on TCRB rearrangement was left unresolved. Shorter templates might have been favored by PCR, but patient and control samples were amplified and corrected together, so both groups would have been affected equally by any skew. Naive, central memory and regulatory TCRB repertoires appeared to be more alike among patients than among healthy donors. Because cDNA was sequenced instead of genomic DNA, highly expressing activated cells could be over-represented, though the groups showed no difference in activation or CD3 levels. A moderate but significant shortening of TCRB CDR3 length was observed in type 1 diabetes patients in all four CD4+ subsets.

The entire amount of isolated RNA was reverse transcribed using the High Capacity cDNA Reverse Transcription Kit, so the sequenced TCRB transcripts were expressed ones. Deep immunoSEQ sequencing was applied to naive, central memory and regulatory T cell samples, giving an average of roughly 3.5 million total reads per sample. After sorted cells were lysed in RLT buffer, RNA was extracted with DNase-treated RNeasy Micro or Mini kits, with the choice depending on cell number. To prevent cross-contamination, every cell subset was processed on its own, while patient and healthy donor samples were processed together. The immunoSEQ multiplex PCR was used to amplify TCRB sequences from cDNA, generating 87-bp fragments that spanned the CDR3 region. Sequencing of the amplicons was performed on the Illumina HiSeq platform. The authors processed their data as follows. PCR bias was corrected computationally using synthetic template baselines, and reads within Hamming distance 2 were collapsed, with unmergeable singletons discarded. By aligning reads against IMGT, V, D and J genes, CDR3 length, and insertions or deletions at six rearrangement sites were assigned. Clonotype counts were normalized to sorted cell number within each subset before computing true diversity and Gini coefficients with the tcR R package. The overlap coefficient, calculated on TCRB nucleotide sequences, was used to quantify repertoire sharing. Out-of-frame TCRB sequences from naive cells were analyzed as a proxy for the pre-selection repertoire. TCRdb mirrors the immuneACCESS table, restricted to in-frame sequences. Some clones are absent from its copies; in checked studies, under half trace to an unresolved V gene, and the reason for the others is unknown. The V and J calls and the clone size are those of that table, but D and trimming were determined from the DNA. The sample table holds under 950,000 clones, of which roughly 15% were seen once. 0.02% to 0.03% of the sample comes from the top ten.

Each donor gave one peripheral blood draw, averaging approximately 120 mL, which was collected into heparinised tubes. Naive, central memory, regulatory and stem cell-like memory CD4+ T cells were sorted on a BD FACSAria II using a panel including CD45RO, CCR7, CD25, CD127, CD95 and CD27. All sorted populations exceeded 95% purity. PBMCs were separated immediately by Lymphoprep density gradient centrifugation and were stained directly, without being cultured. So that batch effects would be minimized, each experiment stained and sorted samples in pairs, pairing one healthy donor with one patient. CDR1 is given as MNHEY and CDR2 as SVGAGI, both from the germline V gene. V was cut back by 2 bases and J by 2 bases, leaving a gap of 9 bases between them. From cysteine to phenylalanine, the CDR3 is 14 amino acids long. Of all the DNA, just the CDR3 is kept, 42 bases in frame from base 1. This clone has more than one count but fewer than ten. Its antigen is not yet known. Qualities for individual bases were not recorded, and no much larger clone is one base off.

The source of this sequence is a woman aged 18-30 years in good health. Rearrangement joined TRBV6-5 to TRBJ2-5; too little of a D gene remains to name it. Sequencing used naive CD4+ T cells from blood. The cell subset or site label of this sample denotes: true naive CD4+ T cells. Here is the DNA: TGTGCCAGCAGTTACACCAGTGGACAAGAGACCCAGTACTTC. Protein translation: CASSYTSGQETQYF.